Sequencing of this TCR beta chain was carried out in a study of vaccination effects on CD4 cells after COVID-19. Whole-study context: Two recovered convalescent patients were sampled 16 days and one week pre-vaccination.

Points from the study as a whole: Mainly new clones induced by vaccination were found among post-vaccine spike-reactive clones in convalescents. Early post-infection timepoints were missing from the study, which also had few convalescent patients. Marked clonal contraction was seen late after vaccination (in both infection- and vaccine-induced clones).

This clone was observed a few times. Its matching antigen is unknown. Culture proceeded for 10 days, and CD4+ T cells were then isolated. The CDR3 extends over 15 amino acids. Losses at the gene ends were 6 bases for V and 6 bases for J; bases not matched to a gene: 5. CDR1 is ENHRY, CDR2 SYGVKD, per germline. TCRdb's copy holds only in-frame clones and misses some; the assay was immunoSEQ multiplex PCR. Of 50,000 to 70,000 clones listed, approximately 70% were seen once; the top ten hold under 30%. The starting material was CD4+ T cells from PBMCs cultured without peptide, obtained before COVID-19 vaccination. The TCR comes from a human donor who had a prior SARS-CoV-2 infection. The chain links TRBV10-3 to TRBJ2-2, with 12 bases matching TRBD2. CDR3 nucleotide sequence: TGTGCCATCAGGGCTAGCGGGGGGGCCCCCGGGGAGCTGTTTTTT. Its translation: CAIRASGGAPGELFF.